The 9 T cell receptor beta chains below were found in one sample sequenced in a study of control samples from healthy donors and cancer patients. TCRdb's table, derived via immunoSEQ multiplex PCR, lists solely in-frame clones and lacks some. The repertoire consists of 90,000 or so clones, with less than 90% occurring once and the leading ten covering approximately 15%. Sequencing input: blood. The receptor source for this set is a woman in her seventies in good health.

The chain carries TRBV6-5 and TRBJ1-2, with a weak D call TRBD1 (6 bases). Between the trimmed V and J ends, which lost 6 bases and 6 bases, there was a span of 14 bases. The CDR3 totals 13 residues. Germline CDR1 is MNHEY and CDR2 is SVGAGI. The CDR3 coding sequence is TGTGCCAGCAGATTAACAGGGAATCATGGCTACACCTTC. It encodes CASRLTGNHGYTF.

This rearrangement joins TRBV30 to TRBJ2-1, with a tentative D call TRBD1 (5 bases). The CDR3 has 14 residues. Germline CDR1 GTSNPN, CDR2 SVGIG (reference sequence). V lost 3 bases to trimming and J lost 6 bases, with 15 bases between them. The CDR3 DNA sequence: TGTGCCTGGAGCCCGGCCGTAGGGGTCAATGAGCAGTTCTTC. Amino acids: CAWSPAVGVNEQFF.

The chain has TRBV7-2 and TRBJ2-1, with a possible D match to TRBD2 (6 bases). The germline V and J ends were trimmed by 2 bases and 0 bases, with 11 bases remaining between them. Germline V gives CDR1 SGHTA, CDR2 FQGNSA. This CDR3 is 16 amino acids long. In DNA, the CDR3 is TGTGCCAGCAGCTTACGCTGGCGGGACTCCTACAATGAGCAGTTCTTC. Translating it yields CASSLRWRDSYNEQFF.

The V and J genes are TRBV7-2 and TRBJ2-2; perhaps TRBD2 as D (5 bases). CDR1 and CDR2 from the germline V gene are SGHTA and FQGNSA. This CDR3 region has 14 residues. Between the trimmed V and J ends, which lost 6 bases and 1 base, there was a span of 9 bases. The CDR3 nucleotides read TGTGCCAGCAGACCAAGCGGGAACACCGGGGAGCTGTTTTTT. This translates into CASRPSGNTGELFF.

V usage is TRBV30 and J usage is TRBJ1-2; no clear D. The V end was cut by 1 base, the J end by 4 bases, with 7 bases between. Germline loops: CDR1 GTSNPN, CDR2 SVGIG (reference sequence). The CDR3 is 12 amino acids. The CDR3 sequence: CAWSAPAYGYTF. The CDR3 DNA reads as TGTGCCTGGAGTGCCCCAGCCTATGGCTACACCTTC.

The CDR3 DNA is TGTGCCAGCAGCCTTACAGGGGAGGCGGGAAACACCATATATTTT. Amino acids: CASSLTGEAGNTIYF. The V and J genes are TRBV7-6 and TRBJ1-3, with 7 positions matching TRBD1. Losses at the gene ends were 5 bases for V and 4 bases for J; bases not matched to a gene: 8. Germline assignment: CDR1 SGHVS and CDR2 FNYEAQ. There are 15 residues in the CDR3.

V usage is TRBV2 and J usage is TRBJ1-2; D remains unclear. Germline lookup yields CDR1 SNHLY and CDR2 FYNNEI. V lost 4 bases and J 1 base, leaving 7 bases between the germline ends. The CDR3 runs 13 residues. The CDR3 is CASSVNLNYGYTF. The CDR3 region has the DNA TGTGCCAGCAGTGTGAACCTTAACTATGGCTACACCTTC. Combining the CDR3 with reference TRBV2 and TRBJ1-2 gives the whole variable domain EPEVTQTPSHQVTQMGQEVILRCVPISNHLYFYWYRQILGQKVEFLVSFYNNEISEKSEIFDDQFSVERPDGSNFTLKIRSTKLEDSAMYFCASSVNLNYGYTFGSGTRLTVV.

This chain joins TRBV10-2 and TRBJ1-4; possible D gene TRBD1, 5 bases. Per germline, CDR1 WSHSY and CDR2 SAAADI. Between the trimmed V and J ends, which lost 0 bases and 12 bases, there was a span of 14 bases. This CDR3 comprises 14 residues. CDR3 protein: CASSESPGLGELFF. CDR3 bases: TGCGCCAGCAGTGAGTCGCCAGGCTTAGGGGAACTGTTTTTT.

The J gene is TRBJ2-1, the V gene TRBV4-2, with D possibly TRBD1 on 7 matching bases. There are 17 residues in the CDR3. Trimming took off 0 bases at V and 9 bases at J, with 21 bases between the two ends. Germline CDR1 is LGHNA and CDR2 is YNFKEQ. The CDR3 DNA sequence: TGTGCCAGCAGCCAAGAGGGAGGAAGGACAGGCGACTTTGAGCAGTTCTTC. As protein: CASSQEGGRTGDFEQFF.